Below, 15 T cell receptor beta chains from the same sample are listed, as sequenced in a study of vaccination and CD4 T cells after COVID-19. Treatment denoted: roughly ten-day PBMC culture with coronavirus spike peptide pools or control peptides (ViraFEST assay). An Oncomine TCR Beta short-read assay was used to sequence the DNA from cultured CD4+ T cells. TCRdb used MiXCR to reprocess the PCR reads, holding one entry per CDR3 protein. The sample lists about 25,000 distinct CDR3 sequences, over 55% occurring once. Their antigen targets remain unknown. The source was CD4+ T cells from blood, cultured in vitro, collected after SARS-CoV-2 vaccination. All receptors come from a human donor who received a COVID-19 vaccine.

This sequence joins TRBV6-1 and TRBJ2-7; D unresolved. The V and J ends lost 6 bases and 3 bases respectively, with 12 bases between them. The CDR3 length is 13 residues. Germline CDR1 reads MNHNS; CDR2 reads SASEGT. As DNA, the CDR3 is TGTGCCAGCAGCCCCATCTTGAACTACGAGCAGTACTTC. This codes for CASSPILNYEQYF.

V usage is TRBV10-3 and J usage is TRBJ2-7, with 11 bases aligning to TRBD2. V was clipped by 6 bases and J by 2 bases; unmatched bases: 0. This CDR3 spans 13 amino acids. CDR1 and CDR2 from the germline V gene are ENHRY and SYGVKD. CDR3 DNA: TGTGCCATCAGGACTAGCGGGGCCTACGAGCAGTACTTC. Translated, it gives CAIRTSGAYEQYF.

This clonotype was seen more than once but under ten times. J is TRBJ1-5 and V is TRBV2; no firm D call. This CDR3 comprises 14 residues. Germline CDR1 reads SNHLY; CDR2 reads FYNNEI. V was pared by 2 bases and J by 0 bases, with 5 bases between. CDR3 residues: CASSETRSNQPQHF. The CDR3 region has the DNA TGTGCCAGCAGTGAAACCCGTAGCAATCAGCCCCAGCATTTT.

This rearrangement joins TRBV7-9 to TRBJ2-7; 7 bases are shared with TRBD2. Germline V gene data show CDR1 as SEHNR and CDR2 as FQNEAQ (reference sequence). The CDR3 spans 16 residues. J was trimmed by 2 bases and V by 1 base; bases with no gene match: 8. The CDR3 coding sequence is TGTGCCAGCAGCTTAGAGGTGGGAGGGTGGGCCTACGAGCAGTACTTC. Translating gives CASSLEVGGWAYEQYF.

This clonotype showed up just a few times. This chain's CDR3 is CATSAAGPADTQYF. Written as DNA, the CDR3 is TGTGCCACCAGTGCGGCAGGGCCGGCAGATACGCAGTATTTT. V gene TRBV24-1 combines with J gene TRBJ2-3; D may be TRBD1 (5 bases). The CDR3 consists of 14 residues. The germline V gene has CDR1 KGHDR and CDR2 SFDVKD. The ends were cut back, 5 bases at V and 4 bases at J, with 12 bases in the middle.

The chain couples TRBV7-8 to TRBJ2-1; possibly TRBD2 for D (5 bases). This CDR3 contains 16 residues. Germline CDR1 SGHVS, CDR2 FQNEAQ. The V end lost 7 bases, the J end lost 1 base, and 17 bases lay between the germline ends. The CDR3 reads CASTYARLKSYNEQFF. The CDR3 DNA sequence: TGTGCCAGCACCTACGCGCGACTAAAGTCCTACAATGAGCAGTTCTTC.

V usage is TRBV11-2 and J usage is TRBJ1-5; D not resolved. The V gene lost 5 bases and the J gene lost 9 bases, with 17 bases spanning the gap. Germline V lookup: CDR1 SGHAT, CDR2 FQNNGV. CDR3 length: 14 amino acids. CDR3 residues: CASSINQAQPPQHF. As DNA, the CDR3 is TGTGCCAGCAGCATAAACCAGGCCCAGCCGCCCCAGCATTTT.

V and J are TRBV4-2 and TRBJ1-4; unclear D gene. Trimming took off 1 base at V and 8 bases at J, with 17 bases between the two ends. Per germline, CDR1 LGHNA and CDR2 YNFKEQ. This CDR3 contains 16 residues. Here the CDR3 reads CASSQVGLNSGEKLFF. The CDR3 DNA reads as TGTGCCAGCAGCCAAGTTGGACTAAACTCGGGGGAAAAACTGTTTTTT.

The chain employs TRBV29-1 and TRBJ1-2, with D maybe TRBD1 (6 bases). Between the trimmed V and J ends, which lost 3 bases and 3 bases, there was a span of 14 bases. This CDR3 region has 14 residues. The germline V gene encodes CDR1 SQVTM and CDR2 ANQGSEA. The CDR3 nucleotides read TGCAGCGTTGATGGGACAACATGGGACTATGGCTACACCTTC. As protein: CSVDGTTWDYGYTF.

In its sample, this clonotype was seen a few times. The chain carries TRBV25-1 and TRBJ2-2; 7 bases agree with TRBD1. The CDR3 spans 14 residues. V lost 9 bases to trimming and J lost 4 bases; unmatched junction nucleotides: 8. Germline CDR1 MGHDK, CDR2 SYGVNS. This CDR3 is CASTPRQGTGELFF. CDR3 coding DNA: TGTGCCAGTACCCCCCGACAGGGCACCGGGGAGCTGTTTTTT. Combining the CDR3 with reference TRBV25-1 and TRBJ2-2 gives the whole variable domain EADIYQTPRYLVIGTGKKITLECSQTMGHDKMYWYQQDPGMELHLIHYSYGVNSTEKGDLSSESTVSRIRTEHFPLTLESARPSHTSQYLCASTPRQGTGELFFGEGSRLTVL.

The sample holds a few counts of this clonotype. The V and J genes are TRBV24-1 and TRBJ2-3, with TRBD2 identical over 8 bases. Germline values: CDR1 KGHDR, CDR2 SFDVKD. The junction had 8 bases not matched to a gene; V was cut back by 8 bases and J by 5 bases. The CDR3 is 14 residues long. The CDR3 is CATNGGAGGDTQYF. Written as DNA, the CDR3 is TGTGCCACCAACGGGGGGGCCGGTGGAGATACGCAGTATTTT.

The J gene is TRBJ1-5, the V gene TRBV20-1; TRBD1 matches at 8 bases. The CDR3 has 12 residues. CDR1 is DFQATT, CDR2 SNEGSKA, per germline (reference sequence). Losses at the gene ends were 4 bases for V and 6 bases for J; bases not matched to a gene: 2. The CDR3 nucleotides are TGCAGTGCTACCGACAGGGGTCAGCCCCAGCATTTT. It translates to CSATDRGQPQHF.

The chain employs TRBV20-1 and TRBJ2-1; 8 positions match TRBD2. J gave up 4 bases and V 6 bases, and 8 bases lay outside the gene matches. The length of the CDR3 is 14 residues. The germline CDR1 and CDR2 sequences are DFQATT and SNEGSKA (reference sequence). CDR3 coding DNA: TGCAGTGCCCCTCGGGGGGGGGGTTACAATGAGCAGTTCTTC. The encoded protein is CSAPRGGGYNEQFF.

The CDR3 sequence is CASSGTPGTEDGYTF. CDR3 coding DNA: TGTGCCAGCAGTGGAACCCCAGGGACAGAGGATGGCTACACCTTC. V usage is TRBV25-1 and J usage is TRBJ1-2, with 7 bases lining up with TRBD1. Germline V gene sequence: CDR1 MGHDK, CDR2 SYGVNS. V shed 4 bases and J 6 bases; nucleotides not matched to a gene: 11. The CDR3 length is 15 residues.

This chain connects TRBV5-1 to TRBJ2-3; D remains ambiguous. This CDR3 comprises 14 residues. CDR1 and CDR2 from the germline V gene are SGHRS and YFSETQ. Between the trimmed V and J ends, which lost 5 bases and 0 bases, there was a span of 10 bases. The CDR3 here is CASRPRTSTDTQYF. The CDR3 DNA reads TGCGCCAGCAGACCCCGCACTAGCACAGATACGCAGTATTTT.